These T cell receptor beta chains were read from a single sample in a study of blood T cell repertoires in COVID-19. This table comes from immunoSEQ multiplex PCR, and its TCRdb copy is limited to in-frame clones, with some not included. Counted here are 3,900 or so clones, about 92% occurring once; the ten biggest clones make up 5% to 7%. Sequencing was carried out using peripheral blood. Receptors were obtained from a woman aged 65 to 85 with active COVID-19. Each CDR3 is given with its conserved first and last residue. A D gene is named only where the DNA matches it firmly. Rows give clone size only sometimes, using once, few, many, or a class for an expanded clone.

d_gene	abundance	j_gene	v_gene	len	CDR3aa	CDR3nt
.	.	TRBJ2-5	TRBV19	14	CASSIQGLSETQYF	TGTGCCAGTAGTATCCAGGGGCTTAGTGAGACCCAGTACTTC
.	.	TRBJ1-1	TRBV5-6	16	CASSAPNRVKNTEAFF	TGTGCCAGCAGCGCCCCAAACAGGGTAAAGAACACTGAAGCTTTCTTT
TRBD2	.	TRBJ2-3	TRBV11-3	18	CASSFPARLAENTDTQYF	TGTGCCAGCAGCTTTCCCGCTCGGCTAGCGGAAAACACAGATACGCAGTATTTT
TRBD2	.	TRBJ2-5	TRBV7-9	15	CASSTSGGDQETQYF	TGTGCCAGCAGCACTAGCGGGGGAGACCAAGAGACCCAGTACTTC
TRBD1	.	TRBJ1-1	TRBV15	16	CATSRDRGAKNTEAFF	TGTGCCACCAGCAGAGACAGGGGGGCAAAGAACACTGAAGCTTTCTTT
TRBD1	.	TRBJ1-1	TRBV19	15	CASSSQTGDRLGAFF	TGTGCCAGTAGTTCTCAGACAGGGGACCGCCTAGGAGCTTTCTTT
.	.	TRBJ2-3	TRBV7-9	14	CASSLDAGRDTQYF	TGTGCCAGCAGCTTGGATGCGGGGAGAGATACGCAGTATTTT
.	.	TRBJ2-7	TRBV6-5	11	CASRDIDEQYF	TGTGCCAGCAGAGACATCGACGAGCAGTACTTC
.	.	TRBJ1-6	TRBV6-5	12	CASRAYEGKLHF	TGTGCCAGCAGGGCCTACGAGGGAAAACTCCACTTT
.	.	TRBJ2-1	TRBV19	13	CASSLEDRTEQFF	TGTGCCAGTAGCCTTGAAGACAGGACCGAGCAGTTCTTC
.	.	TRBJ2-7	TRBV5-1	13	CASSLRVSYEQYF	TGCGCCAGCAGCTTGCGGGTCTCCTACGAGCAGTACTTC
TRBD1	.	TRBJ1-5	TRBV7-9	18	CASSGRTGGLGSNQPQHF	TGTGCCAGCAGCGGAAGGACAGGGGGGTTGGGTAGCAATCAGCCCCAGCATTTT
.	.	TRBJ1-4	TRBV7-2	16	CASSSGGRLAGEKLFF	TGTGCCAGCAGCTCTGGAGGGCGGTTAGCGGGTGAAAAACTGTTTTTT
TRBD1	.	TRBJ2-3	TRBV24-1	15	CATSDGQGFTDTQYF	TGTGCCACCAGTGATGGACAGGGGTTCACAGATACGCAGTATTTT
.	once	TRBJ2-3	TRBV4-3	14	CASSHQGSTDTQYF	TGCGCCAGCAGCCACCAGGGGAGCACAGATACGCAGTATTTT
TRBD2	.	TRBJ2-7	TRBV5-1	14	CASSLASGGSEQYF	TGCGCCAGCAGCTTGGCCTCGGGAGGAAGCGAGCAGTACTTC
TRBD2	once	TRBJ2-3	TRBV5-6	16	CASSGELAGGTDTQYF	TGTGCCAGCAGCGGGGAACTAGCGGGGGGCACAGATACGCAGTATTTT
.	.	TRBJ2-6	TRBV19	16	CASRITGNSGANVLTF	TGTGCCAGTAGGATTACAGGAAACTCTGGGGCCAACGTCCTGACTTTC
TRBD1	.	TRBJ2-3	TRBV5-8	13	CASPGQGTDTQYF	TGTGCCAGCCCGGGACAGGGCACAGATACGCAGTATTTT
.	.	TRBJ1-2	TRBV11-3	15	CASSLVVGANYGYTF	TGTGCCAGCAGCTTAGTCGTCGGGGCTAACTATGGCTACACCTTC
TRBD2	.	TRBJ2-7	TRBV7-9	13	CASSLSGSYEQYF	TGTGCCAGCAGCTTAAGCGGGAGCTACGAGCAGTACTTC
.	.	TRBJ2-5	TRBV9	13	CASSVGPGAAPYF	.
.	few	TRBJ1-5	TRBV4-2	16	CASSQEGGYSNQPQHF	TGTGCCAGCAGCCAAGAAGGGGGATATAGCAATCAGCCCCAGCATTTT
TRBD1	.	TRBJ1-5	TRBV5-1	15	CASSLQGGRSQPQHF	TGCGCCAGCAGCTTGCAAGGGGGCAGATCGCAGCCCCAGCATTTT
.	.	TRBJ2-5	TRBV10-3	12	CAISEQWETQYF	TGTGCCATCAGTGAGCAGTGGGAGACCCAGTACTTC
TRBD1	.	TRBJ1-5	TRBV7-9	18	CASSDTPQGEQPNQPQHF	TGTGCCAGCAGCGATACCCCACAGGGGGAGCAGCCGAATCAGCCCCAGCATTTT
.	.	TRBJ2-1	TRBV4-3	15	CASSQWVGGYNEQFF	TGCGCCAGCAGCCAATGGGTTGGGGGGTACAATGAGCAGTTCTTC
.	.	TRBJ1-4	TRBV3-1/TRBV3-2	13	CASSQEARGKLFF	TGTGCCAGCAGCCAAGAGGCGCGGGGAAAACTGTTTTTT
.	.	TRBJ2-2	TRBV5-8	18	CASSLISGGDLVSGELFF	TGTGCCAGCAGCCTGATTAGCGGTGGCGACCTTGTGTCCGGGGAGCTGTTTTTT
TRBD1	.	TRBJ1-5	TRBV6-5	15	CASIEGTGGNQPQHF	TGTGCCAGCATCGAAGGGACAGGGGGCAATCAGCCCCAGCATTTT
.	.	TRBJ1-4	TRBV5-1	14	CASSEGGVGEKLFF	TGCGCCAGCAGCGAAGGGGGTGTCGGGGAAAAACTGTTTTTT
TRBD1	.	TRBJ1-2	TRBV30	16	CAWSDAGPTRGVGYTF	TGTGCCTGGAGCGACGCGGGACCGACCAGGGGGGTTGGCTACACCTTC